This TCR beta chain was sequenced in a study of post-analysis software for immune sequencing data. Study-wide context: The courses of disease that were included comprised relapsing-remitting, secondary progressive and progressive-relapsing multiple sclerosis. Whole-study findings and limits: A few TRBV segments occurring more often in patients than controls included TRBV5-6, TRBV5-1 and TRBV20-1. Controls significantly exceeded multiple sclerosis patients in normalized Chao1 diversity.

This clonotype came up a few times. Its matching antigen is unknown. The CDR3 length is 18 residues. The ends were cut back, 0 bases at V and 2 bases at J, with 19 bases in the middle. Germline V gene data show CDR1 as LGHNA and CDR2 as YNFKEQ. The TCR beta cDNA libraries carried unique molecular identifiers. Each batch of roughly 1 to 11 million T cells produced roughly 450,000 cDNA molecules. TCRdb itself ran the PCR reads through MiXCR, one entry per CDR3 protein. In the table there are roughly 730,000 distinct CDR3 sequences, roughly 29% of which are singletons. The sequenced sample consisted of blood. The chain carries TRBV4-2 and TRBJ1-1, with D perhaps TRBD1 (5 bases). The clonotype originates from a girl between 10 and 17 years old with multiple sclerosis. Here the CDR3 reads CASSQDPAARGVNTEAFF. DNA for the CDR3: TGTGCCAGCAGCCAAGATCCCGCCGCTCGGGGGGTTAACACTGAAGCTTTCTTT.